This TCR beta chain was recorded in a study of T-cell memory formation after mild COVID-19. In the study overall: Across donors, TCR clusters were largely donor specific.

This clonotype has just a few counts. Its antigen is undetermined. Study observations and caveats: The pre-infection memory compartment contained some responding clones, suggesting cross-reactive memory joined. Clones that shrank (day 15 to 85) were balanced CD4/CD8, whereas later expanders leaned CD4+.

With 1 base removed from V and 4 bases from J, the gap between germline ends came to 18 bases. The V gene's germline CDR1 is SGDLS and CDR2 YYNGEE. This CDR3 has 16 residues. MiXCR was run by TCRdb on the 5' RACE reads, yielding one entry per CDR3 protein. The sample has 250,000 to 350,000 distinct CDR3 sequences; about 15% are singletons. The TCR comes from a man between 18 and 35 years old who had mild COVID-19 (a few samples of this study predate the infection). Cell type and time point are not known. J is TRBJ2-7 and V is TRBV9, with D possibly being TRBD2 (6 bases). The sample taken for sequencing was PBMCs or a T cell subset sorted from them (not recorded which). In DNA, the CDR3 is TGTGCCAGCAGCGTACTAGCGAATAGCAACTATTACGAGCAGTACTTC. It is translated as CASSVLANSNYYEQYF.